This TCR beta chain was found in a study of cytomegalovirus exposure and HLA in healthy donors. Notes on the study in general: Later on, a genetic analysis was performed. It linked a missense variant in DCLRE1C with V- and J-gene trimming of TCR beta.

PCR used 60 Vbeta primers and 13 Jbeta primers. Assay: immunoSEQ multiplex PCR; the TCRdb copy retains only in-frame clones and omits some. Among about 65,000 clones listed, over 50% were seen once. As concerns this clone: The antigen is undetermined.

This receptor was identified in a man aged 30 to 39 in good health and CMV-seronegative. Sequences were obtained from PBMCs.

For the CDR3, the DNA is TGTGCCAGTAGTATTGGGGCAGGACAGCCCCAGCATTTT. Translation gives CASSIGAGQPQHF. This chain uses TRBV19 with TRBJ1-5, with D tentatively TRBD1 (5 bases). From germline, CDR1 is LNHDA and CDR2 SQIVND (reference sequence). Trimming pared 3 bases from V and 7 bases from J, leaving 10 bases between. The CDR3 has 13 amino acids. The variable domain in full, completed from reference TRBV19 and TRBJ1-5, reads DGGITQSPKYLFRKEGQNVTLSCEQNLNHDAMYWYRQDPGQGLRLIYYSQIVNDFQKGDIAEGYSVSREKKESFPLTVTSAQKNPTAFYLCASSIGAGQPQHFGDGTRLSIL.